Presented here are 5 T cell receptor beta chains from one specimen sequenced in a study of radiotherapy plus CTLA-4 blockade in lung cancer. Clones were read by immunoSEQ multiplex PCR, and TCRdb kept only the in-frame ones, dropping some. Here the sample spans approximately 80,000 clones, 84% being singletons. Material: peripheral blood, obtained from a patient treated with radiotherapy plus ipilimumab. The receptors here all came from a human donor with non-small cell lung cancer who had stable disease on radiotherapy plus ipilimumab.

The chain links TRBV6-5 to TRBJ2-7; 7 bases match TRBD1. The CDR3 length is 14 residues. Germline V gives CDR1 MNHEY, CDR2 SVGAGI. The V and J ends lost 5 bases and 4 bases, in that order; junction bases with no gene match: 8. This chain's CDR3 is CASSPGRGPYEQYF. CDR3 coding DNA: TGTGCCAGCAGTCCGGGAAGGGGGCCATACGAGCAGTACTTC.

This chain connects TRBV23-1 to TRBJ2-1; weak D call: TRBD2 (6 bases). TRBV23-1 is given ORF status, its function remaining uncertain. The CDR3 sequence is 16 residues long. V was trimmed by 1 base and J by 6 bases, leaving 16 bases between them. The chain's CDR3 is CASSQWRDSLLNEQFF. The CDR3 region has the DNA TGCGCCAGCAGTCAATGGCGGGACTCCCTCCTCAATGAGCAGTTCTTC.

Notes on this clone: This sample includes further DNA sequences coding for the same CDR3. The CDR3 reads CSVGQGREKLFF. CDR3 sequence (DNA): TGCAGCGTTGGTCAGGGGAGGGAAAAACTGTTTTTT. V and J are TRBV29-1 and TRBJ1-4, with D tentatively TRBD1 (6 bases). CDR3 length: 12 residues. Trimming took off 4 bases at V and 8 bases at J, with 11 bases between the two ends. CDR1 SQVTM and CDR2 ANQGSEA come from the germline V gene.

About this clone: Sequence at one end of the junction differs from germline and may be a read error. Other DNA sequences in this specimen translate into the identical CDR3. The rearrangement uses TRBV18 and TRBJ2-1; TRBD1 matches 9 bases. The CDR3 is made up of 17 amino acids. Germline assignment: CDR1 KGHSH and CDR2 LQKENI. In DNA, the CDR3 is TGTGCCAGCTCAAAGGGACAGGGAACGCTCTCCTACAATGAGCAATTCTTC. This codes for CASSKGQGTLSYNEQFF.

CDR3: CASSEGPLRTNEKLFF. Here the CDR3 DNA reads TGTGCCAGCAGCGAAGGCCCCCTGAGGACTAATGAAAAACTGTTTTTT. The chain uses TRBV7-8 and TRBJ1-4; D remains unclear. V lost 5 bases to trimming and J lost 2 bases, with 15 bases between them. The CDR3 is 16 residues long. Germline assignment: CDR1 SGHVS and CDR2 FQNEAQ.